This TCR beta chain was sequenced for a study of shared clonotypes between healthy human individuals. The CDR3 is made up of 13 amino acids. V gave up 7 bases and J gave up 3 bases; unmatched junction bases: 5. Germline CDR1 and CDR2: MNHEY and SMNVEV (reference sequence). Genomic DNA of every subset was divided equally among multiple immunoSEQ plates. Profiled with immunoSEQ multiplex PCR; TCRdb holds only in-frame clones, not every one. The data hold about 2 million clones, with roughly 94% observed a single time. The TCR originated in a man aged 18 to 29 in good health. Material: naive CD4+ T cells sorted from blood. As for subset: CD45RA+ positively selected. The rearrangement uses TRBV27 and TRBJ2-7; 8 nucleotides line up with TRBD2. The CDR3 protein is CASKTSGDYEQYF. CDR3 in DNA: TGTGCCAGCAAAACTAGCGGCGACTACGAGCAGTACTTC.